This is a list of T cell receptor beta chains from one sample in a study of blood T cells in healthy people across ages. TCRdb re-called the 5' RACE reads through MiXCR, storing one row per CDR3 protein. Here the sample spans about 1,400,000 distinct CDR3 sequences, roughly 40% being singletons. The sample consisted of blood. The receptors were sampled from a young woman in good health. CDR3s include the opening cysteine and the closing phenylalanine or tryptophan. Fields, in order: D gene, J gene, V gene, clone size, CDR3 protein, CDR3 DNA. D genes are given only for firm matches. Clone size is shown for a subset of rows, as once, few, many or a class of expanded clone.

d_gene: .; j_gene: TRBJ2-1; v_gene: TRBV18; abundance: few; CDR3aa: CASSMTRGEQFF; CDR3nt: TGTGCCAGCTCAATGACTAGAGGTGAGCAGTTCTTC
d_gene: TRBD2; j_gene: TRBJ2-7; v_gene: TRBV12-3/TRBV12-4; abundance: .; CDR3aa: CASSLGLASNPLYEQYF; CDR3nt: TGTGCCAGCAGTCTGGGACTAGCGTCCAACCCCCTCTACGAGCAGTACTTC
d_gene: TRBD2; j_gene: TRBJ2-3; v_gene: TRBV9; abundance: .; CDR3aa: CASSVRGGWEDTQYF; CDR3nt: TGTGCCAGCAGCGTCCGGGGGGGCTGGGAAGATACGCAGTATTTT
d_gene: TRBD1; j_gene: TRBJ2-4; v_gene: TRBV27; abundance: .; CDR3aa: CASSAQTGAAKNIQYF; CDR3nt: TGTGCCAGCAGTGCACAGACAGGGGCAGCCAAAAACATTCAGTACTTC
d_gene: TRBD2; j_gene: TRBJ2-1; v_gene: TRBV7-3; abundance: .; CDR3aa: CASGVSGGSSYNEQFF; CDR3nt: TGTGCCAGCGGGGTTAGCGGGGGGAGCTCCTACAATGAGCAGTTCTTC
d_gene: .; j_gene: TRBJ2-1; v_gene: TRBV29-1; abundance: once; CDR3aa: CSVEGVTATNEQFF; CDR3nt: TGCAGCGTTGAAGGTGTAACGGCTACCAATGAGCAGTTCTTC
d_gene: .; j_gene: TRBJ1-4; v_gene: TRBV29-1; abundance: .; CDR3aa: CSVQQGTNEKLFF; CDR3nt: TGCAGCGTACAACAGGGAACTAATGAAAAACTGTTTTTT
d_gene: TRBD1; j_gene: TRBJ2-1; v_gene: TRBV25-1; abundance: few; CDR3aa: CASSDTTYNGQGKQFF; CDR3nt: TGTGCCAGCAGTGACACTACATACAACGGACAGGGGAAGCAGTTCTTC
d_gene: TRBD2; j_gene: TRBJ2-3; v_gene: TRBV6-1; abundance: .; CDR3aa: CASSPRGLARTDTQYF; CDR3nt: TGTGCCAGCAGCCCTCGGGGACTAGCGCGCACAGATACGCAGTATTTT
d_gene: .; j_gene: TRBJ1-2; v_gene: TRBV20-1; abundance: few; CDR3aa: CSAPTGTSNYGYTF; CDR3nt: TGCAGTGCTCCTACCGGGACCTCTAACTATGGCTACACCTTC
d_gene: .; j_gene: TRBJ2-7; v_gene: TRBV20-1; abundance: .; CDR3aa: CSARDYRGVDNEQYF; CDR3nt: TGCAGTGCTAGAGATTATAGGGGCGTCGACAATGAGCAGTACTTC
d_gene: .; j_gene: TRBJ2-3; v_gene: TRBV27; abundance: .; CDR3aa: CASSFWQGTDTQYF; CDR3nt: TGTGCCAGCAGTTTTTGGCAGGGCACAGATACGCAGTATTTT
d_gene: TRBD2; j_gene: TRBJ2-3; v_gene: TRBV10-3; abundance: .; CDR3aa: CASQKRGDTDTQYF; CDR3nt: TGTGCCTCCCAGAAGCGGGGGGACACAGATACGCAGTATTTT
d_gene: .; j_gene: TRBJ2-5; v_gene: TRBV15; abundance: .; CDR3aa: CATSRDRGRQETQYF; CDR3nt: TGTGCCACCAGCAGAGATCGGGGCAGACAAGAGACCCAGTACTTC
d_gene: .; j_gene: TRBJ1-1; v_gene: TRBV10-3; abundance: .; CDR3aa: CAITDGYEAFF; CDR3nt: TGTGCCATCACGGACGGATATGAAGCTTTCTTT
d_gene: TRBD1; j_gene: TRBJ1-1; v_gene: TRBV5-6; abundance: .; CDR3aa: CASSLEGQGARGATEAFF; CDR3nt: TGTGCCAGCAGCTTGGAGGGACAGGGGGCGCGTGGGGCCACTGAAGCTTTCTTT
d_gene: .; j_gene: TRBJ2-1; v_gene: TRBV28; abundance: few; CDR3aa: CASSLTPNNNEQFF; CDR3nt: TGTGCCAGCTCTCTAACCCCAAATAACAATGAGCAGTTCTTC
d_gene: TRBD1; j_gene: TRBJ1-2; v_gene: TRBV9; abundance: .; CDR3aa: CASSVTTGEGYGYTF; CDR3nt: TGTGCCAGCAGCGTCACGACAGGGGAAGGCTATGGCTACACCTTC
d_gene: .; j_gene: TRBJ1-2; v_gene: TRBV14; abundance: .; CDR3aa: CASSPAQGLGDGYTF; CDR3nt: TGTGCCAGCAGCCCTGCCCAGGGGCTGGGCGATGGCTACACCTTC
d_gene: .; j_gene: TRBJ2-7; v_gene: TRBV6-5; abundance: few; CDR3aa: CASSKNAFYEQYF; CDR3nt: TGTGCCAGCAGTAAAAACGCCTTCTACGAGCAGTACTTC
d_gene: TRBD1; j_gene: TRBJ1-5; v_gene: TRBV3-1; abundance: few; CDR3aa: CASSQTGDGQPQHF; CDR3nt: TGTGCCAGCAGCCAGACAGGGGACGGTCAGCCCCAGCATTTT
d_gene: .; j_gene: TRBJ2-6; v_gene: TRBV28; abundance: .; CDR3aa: CASSFDGVSGANVLTF; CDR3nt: TGTGCCAGCAGTTTTGATGGGGTCTCTGGGGCCAACGTCCTGACTTTC
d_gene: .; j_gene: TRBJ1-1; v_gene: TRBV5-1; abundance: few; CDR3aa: CATHTGGMNTEAFF; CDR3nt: TGCGCCACCCATACCGGGGGCATGAACACTGAAGCTTTCTTT
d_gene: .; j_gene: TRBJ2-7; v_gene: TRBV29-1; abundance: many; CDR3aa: CSVAPGNYEQYF; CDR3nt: TGCAGCGTTGCCCCCGGGAACTACGAGCAGTACTTC
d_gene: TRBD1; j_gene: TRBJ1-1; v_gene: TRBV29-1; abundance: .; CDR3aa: CSVEQGAMRNTEAFF; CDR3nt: TGCAGCGTAGAGCAGGGGGCAATGAGGAACACTGAAGCTTTCTTT
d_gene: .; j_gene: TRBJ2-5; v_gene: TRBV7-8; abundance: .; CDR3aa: CASSYLDGAYNEQYF; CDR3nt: TGTGCCAGCAGCTACCTAGATGGGGCCTACAATGAGCAGTACTTC
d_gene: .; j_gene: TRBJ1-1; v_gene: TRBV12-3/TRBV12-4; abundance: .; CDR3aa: CASSLTGGWTEAFF; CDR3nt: TGTGCCAGCAGTTTGACGGGGGGTTGGACTGAAGCTTTCTTT
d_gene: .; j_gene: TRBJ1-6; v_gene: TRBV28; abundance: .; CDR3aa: CASSPSALATSPLHF; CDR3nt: TGTGCCAGCAGTCCCTCAGCCTTGGCTACTTCACCCCTCCACTTT
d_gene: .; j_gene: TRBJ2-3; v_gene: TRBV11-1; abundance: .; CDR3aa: CASSYPPSTDTQYF; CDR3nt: TGTGCCAGCAGCTACCCCCCGTCCACAGATACGCAGTATTTT
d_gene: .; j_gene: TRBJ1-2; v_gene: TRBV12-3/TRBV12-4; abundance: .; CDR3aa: CAITRGGLRGYTF; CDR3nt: TGTGCCATCACGCGGGGAGGCTTGCGAGGCTACACCTTC
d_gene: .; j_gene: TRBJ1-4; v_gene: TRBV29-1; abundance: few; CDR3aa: CSVEDSNEKLFF; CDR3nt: TGCAGCGTTGAAGACAGTAATGAAAAACTGTTTTTT
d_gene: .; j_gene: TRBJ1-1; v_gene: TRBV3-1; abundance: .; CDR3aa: CASRTGLQNTEAFF; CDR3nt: TGTGCCAGCCGTACGGGACTTCAAAACACTGAAGCTTTCTTT
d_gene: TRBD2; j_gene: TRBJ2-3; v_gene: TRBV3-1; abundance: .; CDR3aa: CAGSQGLSTDTQYF; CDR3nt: TGTGCCGGCAGCCAGGGACTATCCACAGATACGCAGTATTTT
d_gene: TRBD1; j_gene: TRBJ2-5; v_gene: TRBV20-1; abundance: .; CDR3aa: CSARGTGGHQETQYF; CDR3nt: TGCAGTGCTAGAGGGACAGGGGGGCACCAAGAGACCCAGTACTTC
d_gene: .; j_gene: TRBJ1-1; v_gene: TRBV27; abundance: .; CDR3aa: CASSLLPSTRNTEAFF; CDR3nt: TGTGCCAGCAGTTTATTGCCCTCCACAAGGAACACTGAAGCTTTCTTT
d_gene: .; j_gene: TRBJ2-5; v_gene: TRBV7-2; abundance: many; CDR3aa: CASSLGGSRTQYF; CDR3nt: TGTGCCAGCAGCCTCGGAGGCTCCAGGACCCAGTACTTC
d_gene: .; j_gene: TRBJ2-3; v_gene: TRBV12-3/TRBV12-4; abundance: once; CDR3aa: CASTSSTDAQYF; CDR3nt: TGTGCCAGCACGAGCAGCACAGATGCGCAGTATTTT
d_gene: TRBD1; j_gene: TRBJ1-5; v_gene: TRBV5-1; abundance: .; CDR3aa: CASSMTGAGNQPQHF; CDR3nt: TGCGCCAGCAGCATGACAGGGGCCGGCAATCAGCCCCAGCATTTT
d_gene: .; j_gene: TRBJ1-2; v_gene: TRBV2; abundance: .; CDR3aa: CASSEAFSDGYTF; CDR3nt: TGTGCCAGCAGTGAAGCCTTCTCGGATGGCTACACCTTC
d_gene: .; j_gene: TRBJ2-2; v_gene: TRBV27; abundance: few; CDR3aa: CASSYDPRANTGELFF; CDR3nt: TGTGCCAGCAGCTACGACCCTCGCGCGAACACCGGGGAGCTGTTTTTT
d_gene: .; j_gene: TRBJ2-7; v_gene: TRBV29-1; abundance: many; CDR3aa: CSVSIYEQYF; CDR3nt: TGCAGCGTCTCTATTTACGAGCAGTACTTC
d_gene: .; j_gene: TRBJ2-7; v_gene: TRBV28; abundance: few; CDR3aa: CASSSSGQRAYEQYF; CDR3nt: TGTGCCAGCAGTTCGTCCGGACAGCGTGCCTACGAGCAGTACTTC
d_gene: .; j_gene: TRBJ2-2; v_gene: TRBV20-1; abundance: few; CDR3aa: CSASSGQSNTGELFF; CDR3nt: TGCAGTGCTTCCTCAGGGCAGAGCAACACCGGGGAGCTGTTTTTT
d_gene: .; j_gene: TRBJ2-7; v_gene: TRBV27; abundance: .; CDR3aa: CASSVIGPLPDEQYF; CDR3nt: TGTGCCAGCAGCGTGATAGGTCCCCTTCCCGACGAGCAGTACTTC
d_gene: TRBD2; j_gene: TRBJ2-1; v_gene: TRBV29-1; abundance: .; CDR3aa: CSVLPRESYEQFF; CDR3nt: TGCAGCGTTCTTCCGCGGGAGTCCTACGAGCAGTTCTTC
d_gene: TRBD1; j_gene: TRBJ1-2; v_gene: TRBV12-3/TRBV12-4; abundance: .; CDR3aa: CASTLGQGGPGGYTF; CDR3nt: TGTGCCAGCACTTTGGGGCAGGGGGGGCCAGGCGGCTACACCTTC
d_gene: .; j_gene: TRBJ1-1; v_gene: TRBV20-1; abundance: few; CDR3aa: CSARGGSENTEAFF; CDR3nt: TGCAGTGCTAGAGGCGGGAGTGAAAACACTGAAGCTTTCTTT
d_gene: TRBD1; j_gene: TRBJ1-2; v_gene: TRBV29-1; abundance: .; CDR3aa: CSVPATGGSYGYTF; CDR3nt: TGCAGCGTCCCTGCGACAGGGGGCAGCTATGGCTACACCTTC
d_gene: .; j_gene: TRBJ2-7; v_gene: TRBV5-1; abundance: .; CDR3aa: CASSLVTRYEQYF; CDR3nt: TGCGCCAGCAGCTTGGTGACCAGGTACGAGCAGTACTTC
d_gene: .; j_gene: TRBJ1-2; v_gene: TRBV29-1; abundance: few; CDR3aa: CSVERPGRYGYTF; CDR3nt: TGCAGCGTTGAACGGCCAGGTCGCTATGGCTACACCTTC
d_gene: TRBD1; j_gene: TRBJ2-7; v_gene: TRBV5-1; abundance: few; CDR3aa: CASQAGQGGEQYF; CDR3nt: TGCGCCAGCCAGGCGGGACAGGGAGGCGAGCAGTACTTC
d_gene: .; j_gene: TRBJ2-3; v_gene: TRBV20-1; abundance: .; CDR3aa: CSATSSGLGEWDTQYF; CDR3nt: TGCAGTGCTACCTCCTCGGGGCTAGGGGAGTGGGATACGCAGTATTTT
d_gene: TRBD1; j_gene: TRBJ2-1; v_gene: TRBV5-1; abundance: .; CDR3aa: CASSPGTGSDEQFF; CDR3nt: TGCGCCAGCAGCCCCGGGACAGGGTCGGACGAGCAGTTCTTC
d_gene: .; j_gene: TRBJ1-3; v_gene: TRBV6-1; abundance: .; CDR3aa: CASSEAQGARNTIYF; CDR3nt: TGTGCCAGCAGTGAAGCTCAAGGGGCCCGAAACACCATATATTTT